These 19 T cell receptor beta chains were all obtained from the same sample, sequenced in a study of blood T cell repertoires in COVID-19. The protocol was immunoSEQ multiplex PCR, while the TCRdb copy is restricted to in-frame clones and leaves out a portion. The repertoire holds 200,000 to 250,000 clones, with just under 85% as singletons. Input material: PBMCs or T cells enriched from blood (not recorded which). These TCRs come from a middle-aged woman with acute COVID-19.

In this sample, this clone turned up once. The chain combines TRBV5-1 with TRBJ2-2, with 9 bases fitting TRBD1. CDR1 and CDR2 (germline): SGHRS, YFSETQ. The CDR3 is 15 residues long. The V segment lost 5 bases and the J segment 6 bases; nucleotides outside the gene matches: 8. The CDR3 is CASSFEQGAAGELFF. DNA of the CDR3: TGCGCCAGCAGTTTTGAACAGGGGGCGGCCGGGGAGCTGTTTTTT.

CDR3 coding DNA: TGTGCCAGCAGTGCCGACGAGGGGCCCCAGCATTTT. It yields the protein CASSADEGPQHF. This chain connects TRBV2 to TRBJ1-5; the D is unclear. The CDR3 extends over 12 amino acids. V lost 4 bases, J lost 9 bases, and 10 bases lay in between. Germline V gene lookup returns CDR1 SNHLY and CDR2 FYNNEI.

This chain connects TRBV27 to TRBJ1-4; 11 bases map to TRBD1. The CDR3 consists of 14 residues. V lost 4 bases, J lost 8 bases, and 3 bases stayed unmatched. Germline CDR1 MNHEY, CDR2 SMNVEV (reference sequence). Here the CDR3 DNA reads TGTGCCAGCAGTTGGACAGGGGGCGGAGAAAAACTGTTTTTT. Translation: CASSWTGGGEKLFF.

This chain connects TRBV7-9 to TRBJ1-2; 10 bases line up with TRBD1. CDR1 and CDR2 from the germline V gene are SEHNR and FQNEAQ (reference sequence). CDR3 length equals 15 residues. J was trimmed by 0 bases and V by 3 bases; bases with no gene match: 1. CDR3 sequence: CASSFGQGANYGYTF. DNA for the CDR3: TGTGCCAGCAGCTTCGGACAGGGGGCTAACTATGGCTACACCTTC.

This chain links TRBV5-4 with TRBJ2-3; 7 bases fit TRBD1. V was pared by 1 base and J by 4 bases, with 6 bases of the junction left unmatched. Germline lookup yields CDR1 SGHNT and CDR2 YYREEE (reference sequence). The CDR3 is made up of 15 amino acids. CDR3 sequence reads: CASSLKGAGADTQYF. The CDR3 region has the DNA TGTGCCAGCAGCTTGAAGGGGGCAGGGGCAGATACGCAGTATTTT. Combining the CDR3 with reference TRBV5-4 and TRBJ2-3 gives the whole variable domain ETGVTQSPTHLIKTRGQQVTLRCSSQSGHNTVSWYQQALGQGPQFIFQYYREEENGRGNFPPRFSGLQFPNYSSELNVNALELDDSALYLCASSLKGAGADTQYFGPGTRLTVL.

The V call is TRBV28, the J call TRBJ1-6; D possibly corresponds to TRBD1 (6 bases). This CDR3 is built from 11 residues. Germline CDR1 MDHEN, CDR2 SYDVKM. Trimming removed 6 bases at V and 13 bases at J, with 10 bases between. CDR3 in DNA: TGTGCCAGCAGCCTACAGGGTCCCCTCCACTTT. Its translation is CASSLQGPLHF.

The V call is TRBV5-8, the J call TRBJ1-5; D ambiguous. The CDR3 totals 15 residues. Germline V gene sequence: CDR1 SGHTS, CDR2 YDEGEE. V was shortened by 0 bases and J by 0 bases, with 7 bases between the two germline ends. The CDR3 loop reads CASSLVQYSNQPQHF. The CDR3 coding sequence is TGTGCCAGCAGCTTGGTCCAGTATAGCAATCAGCCCCAGCATTTT. Supplemented by reference TRBV5-8 and TRBJ1-5, the full variable domain reads EAGVTQSPTHLIKTRGQQATLRCSPISGHTSVYWYQQALGLGLQFLLWYDEGEERNRGNFPPRFSGRQFPNYSSELNVNALELEDSALYLCASSLVQYSNQPQHFGDGTRLSIL.

V gene TRBV6-5 combines with J gene TRBJ1-1; D call uncertain. Trimming removed 6 bases from V and 5 bases from J, with 13 bases in between. Germline V gene lookup returns CDR1 MNHEY and CDR2 SVGAGI. CDR3 length equals 13 residues. The CDR3 loop reads CASSPISQTEAFF. DNA of the CDR3: TGTGCCAGCAGCCCCATCTCTCAGACTGAAGCTTTCTTT.

CDR3 DNA: TGTGCCAGCCTAGGGGGCTATAATTCACCCCTCCACTTT. This gives the protein CASLGGYNSPLHF. The chain links TRBV2 to TRBJ1-6; weak D call: TRBD1 (6 bases). Trimming took off 8 bases at V and 3 bases at J, with 8 bases between the two ends. CDR1 SNHLY and CDR2 FYNNEI come from the germline V gene. This CDR3 has 13 residues.

This clone was observed a handful of times. This chain uses TRBV7-2 with TRBJ2-7; D is possibly TRBD2 (5 bases). The CDR3 is 13 amino acids. Trimming took off 7 bases at V and 5 bases at J, with 15 bases between the two ends. Germline V gives CDR1 SGHTA, CDR2 FQGNSA. In nucleotides, the CDR3 is TGTGCCAGCACCTGGGGAGCAGCCGACGAGCAGTACTTC. The encoded protein is CASTWGAADEQYF.

The rearrangement uses TRBV9 and TRBJ2-1, with 11 bases fitting TRBD1. CDR3 length: 15 amino acids. J gave up 7 bases and V 2 bases, and 5 bases lay outside the gene matches. Germline V lookup: CDR1 SGDLS, CDR2 YYNGEE. CDR3 bases: TGTGCCAGCAGCGTTGGGACAGGGGGTAAGAATGAGCAGTTCTTC. This encodes CASSVGTGGKNEQFF.

The chain is built from TRBV19 and TRBJ2-7; D possibly corresponds to TRBD2 (6 bases). V was clipped by 4 bases and J by 7 bases, with 17 bases between them. CDR1 is LNHDA and CDR2 is SQIVND in the germline V gene (reference sequence). This CDR3 is 14 amino acids long. The CDR3 is CASSTGTKAGEQYF. The CDR3 nucleotides read TGTGCCAGTAGTACGGGGACGAAGGCGGGGGAGCAGTACTTC.

This chain links TRBV10-3 with TRBJ1-4; 9 nucleotides line up with TRBD1. The CDR3 length is 14 residues. V dropped 6 bases and J dropped 8; count of bases not matched to a gene: 7. Germline CDR1 reads ENHRY; CDR2 reads SYGVKD. The CDR3 spells CAISSGTGREKLFF. CDR3 in DNA: TGTGCCATCAGCTCCGGGACAGGGAGGGAAAAACTGTTTTTT.

The chain uses TRBV7-2 and TRBJ1-5; the D is unclear. Germline lookup yields CDR1 SGHTA and CDR2 FQGNSA. V lost 2 bases to trimming and J lost 0 bases, with 5 bases between them. The CDR3 consists of 14 residues. The CDR3 spells CASSLTYSNQPQHF. Written as DNA, the CDR3 is TGTGCCAGCAGCTTAACTTATAGCAATCAGCCCCAGCATTTT.

This clone was observed a handful of times. This chain links TRBV4-3 with TRBJ2-7; perhaps TRBD2 as D (6 bases). V was cut by 1 base and J by 5 bases, with 12 bases left in between. Germline CDR1 is LGHNA and CDR2 is YSLEER. The CDR3 covers 14 residues. The CDR3 region has the DNA TGCGCCAGCAGCCAAGGGTTGGGACTCGACGAGCAGTACTTC. Translation: CASSQGLGLDEQYF.

This clone has just one count. The V gene is TRBV19, the J gene TRBJ1-2; D remains unclear. Germline values: CDR1 LNHDA, CDR2 SQIVND (reference sequence). This CDR3 is 14 amino acids long. The V gene lost 7 bases and the J gene lost 0 bases, with 12 bases spanning the gap. CDR3 protein: CASTLSGANYGYTF. The CDR3 coding sequence is TGTGCCAGTACCCTCTCCGGGGCTAACTATGGCTACACCTTC.

V usage is TRBV4-1 and J usage is TRBJ2-7, with 7 nucleotides matching TRBD2. There are 18 residues in the CDR3. Germline loops: CDR1 MGHRA, CDR2 YSYEKL. The ends lost 3 bases at V and 0 bases at J; junction bases unmatched: 14. The CDR3 region has the DNA TGCGCCAGCAGCCAGCCCAGCCGGGGAGCGGGGAGCTCCTACGAGCAGTACTTC. It specifies CASSQPSRGAGSSYEQYF.

This chain links TRBV18 with TRBJ1-1, with no clear D. From germline, CDR1 is KGHSH and CDR2 LQKENI. The CDR3 has 11 amino acids. V was trimmed by 7 bases and J by 4 bases, leaving 7 bases between them. Written as DNA, the CDR3 is TGTGCCAGCTACGATAGCACTGAAGCTTTCTTT. This encodes CASYDSTEAFF.

The V and J genes are TRBV4-1 and TRBJ2-1, with D maybe TRBD2 (5 bases). Trimming took 2 bases from V and 7 from J, leaving 12 bases between them. This CDR3 contains 14 residues. Germline V lookup: CDR1 MGHRA, CDR2 YSYEKL. The chain's CDR3 is CASSQFPGRNEQFF. CDR3 in DNA: TGCGCCAGCAGCCAATTCCCGGGAAGGAATGAGCAGTTCTTC.